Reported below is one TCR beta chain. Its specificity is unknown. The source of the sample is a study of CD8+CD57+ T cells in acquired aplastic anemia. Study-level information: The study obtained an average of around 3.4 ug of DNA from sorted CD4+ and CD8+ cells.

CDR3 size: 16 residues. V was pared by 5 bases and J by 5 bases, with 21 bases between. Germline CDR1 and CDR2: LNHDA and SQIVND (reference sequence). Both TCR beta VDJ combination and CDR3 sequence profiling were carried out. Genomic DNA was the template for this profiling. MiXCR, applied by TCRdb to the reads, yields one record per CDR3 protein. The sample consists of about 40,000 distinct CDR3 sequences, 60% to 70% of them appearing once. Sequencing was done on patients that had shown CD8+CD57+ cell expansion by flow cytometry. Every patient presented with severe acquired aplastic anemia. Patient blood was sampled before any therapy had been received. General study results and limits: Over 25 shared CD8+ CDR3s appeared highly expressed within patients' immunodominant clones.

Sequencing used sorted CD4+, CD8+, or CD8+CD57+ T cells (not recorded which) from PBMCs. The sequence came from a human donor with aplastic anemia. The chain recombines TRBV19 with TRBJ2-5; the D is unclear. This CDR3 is CASSATLISDVETQYF. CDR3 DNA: TGTGCCAGTAGTGCGACATTGATCTCAGACGTTGAGACCCAGTACTTC.